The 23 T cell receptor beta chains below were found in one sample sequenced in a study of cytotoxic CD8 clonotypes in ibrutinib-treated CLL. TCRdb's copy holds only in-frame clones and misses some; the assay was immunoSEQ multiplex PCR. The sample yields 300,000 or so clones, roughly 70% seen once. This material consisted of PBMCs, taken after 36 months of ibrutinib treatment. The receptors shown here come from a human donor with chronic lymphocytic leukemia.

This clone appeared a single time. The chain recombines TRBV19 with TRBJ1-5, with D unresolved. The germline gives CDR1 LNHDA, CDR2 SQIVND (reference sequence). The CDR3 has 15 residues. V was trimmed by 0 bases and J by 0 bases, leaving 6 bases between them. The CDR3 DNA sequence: TGTGCCAGTAGTATAGATCCCAGTAGCAATCAGCCCCAGCATTTT. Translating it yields CASSIDPSSNQPQHF.

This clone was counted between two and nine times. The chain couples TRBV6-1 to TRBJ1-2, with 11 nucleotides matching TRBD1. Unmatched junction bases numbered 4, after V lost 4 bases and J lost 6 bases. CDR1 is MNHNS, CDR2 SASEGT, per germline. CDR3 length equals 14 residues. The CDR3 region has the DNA TGTGCCAGCAGTGGGGACAGGGGGGCTAATGGCTACACCTTC. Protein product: CASSGDRGANGYTF.

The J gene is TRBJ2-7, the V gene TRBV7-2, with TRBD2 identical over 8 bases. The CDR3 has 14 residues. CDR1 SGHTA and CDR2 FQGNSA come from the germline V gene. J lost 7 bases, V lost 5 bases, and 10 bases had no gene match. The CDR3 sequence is CASSLWRGAEEQYF. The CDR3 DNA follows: TGTGCCAGCAGCCTCTGGCGGGGGGCTGAGGAGCAGTACTTC.

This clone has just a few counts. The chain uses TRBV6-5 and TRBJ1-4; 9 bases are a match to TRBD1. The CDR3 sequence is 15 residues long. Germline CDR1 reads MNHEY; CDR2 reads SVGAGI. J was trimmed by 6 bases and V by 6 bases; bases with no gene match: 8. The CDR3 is CASRLFGTGYEKLFF. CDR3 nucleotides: TGTGCCAGCAGGCTCTTTGGGACAGGGTATGAAAAACTGTTTTTT.

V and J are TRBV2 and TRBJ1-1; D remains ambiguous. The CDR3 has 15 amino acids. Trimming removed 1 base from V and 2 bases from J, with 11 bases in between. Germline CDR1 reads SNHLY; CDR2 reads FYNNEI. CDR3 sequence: CASSEDPPRNTEAFF. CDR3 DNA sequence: TGTGCCAGCAGTGAAGACCCTCCCAGAAACACTGAAGCTTTCTTT.

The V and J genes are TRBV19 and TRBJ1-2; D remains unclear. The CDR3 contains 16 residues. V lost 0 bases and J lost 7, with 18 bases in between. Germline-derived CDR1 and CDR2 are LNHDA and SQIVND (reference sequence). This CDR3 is CASSIDRVRSPTGYTF. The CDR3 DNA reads TGTGCCAGTAGTATAGATCGAGTTAGGAGTCCTACTGGCTACACCTTC.

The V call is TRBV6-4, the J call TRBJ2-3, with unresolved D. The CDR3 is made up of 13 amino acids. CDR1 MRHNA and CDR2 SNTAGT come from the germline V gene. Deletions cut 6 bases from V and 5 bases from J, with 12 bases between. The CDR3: CASSLTLGDTQYF. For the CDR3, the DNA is TGTGCCAGCAGCCTTACCTTGGGAGATACGCAGTATTTT.

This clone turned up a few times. DNA of the CDR3: TGCAGCGTTGAAGAAAGGGACAGGGTTAACGAGCAGTACTTC. It is translated as CSVEERDRVNEQYF. The rearrangement uses TRBV29-1 and TRBJ2-7, with 9 bases that match TRBD1. Germline values: CDR1 SQVTM, CDR2 ANQGSEA. This CDR3 is 14 amino acids long. V shed 0 bases, J shed 5 bases, and the junction held 5 bases outside the gene matches.

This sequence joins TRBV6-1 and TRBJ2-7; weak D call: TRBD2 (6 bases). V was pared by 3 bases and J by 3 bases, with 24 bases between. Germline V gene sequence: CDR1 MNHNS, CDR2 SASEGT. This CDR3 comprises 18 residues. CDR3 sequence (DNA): TGTGCCAGCAGTGATTCGCTTCGAGGACTACTAGTTTACTACGAGCAGTACTTC. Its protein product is CASSDSLRGLLVYYEQYF.

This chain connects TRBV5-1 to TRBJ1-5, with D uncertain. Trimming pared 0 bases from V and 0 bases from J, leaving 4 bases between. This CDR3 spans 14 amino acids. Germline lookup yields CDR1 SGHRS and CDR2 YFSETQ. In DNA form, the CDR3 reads TGCGCCAGCAGCTTGGAAGGTAGCAATCAGCCCCAGCATTTT. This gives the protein CASSLEGSNQPQHF.

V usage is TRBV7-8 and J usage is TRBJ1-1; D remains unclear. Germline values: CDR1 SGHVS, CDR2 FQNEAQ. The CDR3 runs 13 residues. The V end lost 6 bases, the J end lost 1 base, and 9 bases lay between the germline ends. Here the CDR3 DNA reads TGTGCCAGCAGAAGAAACTGGAACACTGAAGCTTTCTTT. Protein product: CASRRNWNTEAFF.

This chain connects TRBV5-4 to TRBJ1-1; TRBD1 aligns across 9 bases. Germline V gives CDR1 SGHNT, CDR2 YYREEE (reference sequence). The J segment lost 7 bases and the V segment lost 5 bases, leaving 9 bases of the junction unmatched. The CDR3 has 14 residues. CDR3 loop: CASRARDRALEAFF. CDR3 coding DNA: TGTGCCAGCAGAGCCCGGGACAGGGCCCTTGAAGCTTTCTTT.

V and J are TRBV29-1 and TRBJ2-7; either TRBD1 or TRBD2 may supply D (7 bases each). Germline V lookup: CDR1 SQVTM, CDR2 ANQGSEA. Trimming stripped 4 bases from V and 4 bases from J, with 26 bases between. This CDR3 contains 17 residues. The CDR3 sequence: CSVGIGRTGANPYEQYF. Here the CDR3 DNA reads TGCAGCGTTGGTATCGGGAGGACAGGAGCTAATCCGTACGAGCAGTACTTC.

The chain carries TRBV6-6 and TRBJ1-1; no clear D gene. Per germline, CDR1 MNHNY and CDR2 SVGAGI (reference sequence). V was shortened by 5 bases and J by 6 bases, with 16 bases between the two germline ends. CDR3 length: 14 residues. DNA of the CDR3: TGTGCCAGCAGTACCAACCGGTGGAGGGCTGAAGCTTTCTTT. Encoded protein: CASSTNRWRAEAFF.

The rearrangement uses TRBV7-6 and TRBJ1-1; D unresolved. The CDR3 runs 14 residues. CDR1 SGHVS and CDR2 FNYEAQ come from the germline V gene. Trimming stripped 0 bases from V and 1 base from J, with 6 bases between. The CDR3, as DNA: TGTGCCAGCAGCTTAGCAGGTTCGAACACTGAAGCTTTCTTT. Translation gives CASSLAGSNTEAFF.

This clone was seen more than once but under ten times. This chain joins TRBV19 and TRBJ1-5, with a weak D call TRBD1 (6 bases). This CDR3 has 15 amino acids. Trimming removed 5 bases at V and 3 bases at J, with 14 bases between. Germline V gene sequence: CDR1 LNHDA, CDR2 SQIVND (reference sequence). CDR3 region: CASSSGQLLNQPQHF. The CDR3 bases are TGTGCCAGTAGTTCCGGACAGCTACTCAATCAGCCCCAGCATTTT.

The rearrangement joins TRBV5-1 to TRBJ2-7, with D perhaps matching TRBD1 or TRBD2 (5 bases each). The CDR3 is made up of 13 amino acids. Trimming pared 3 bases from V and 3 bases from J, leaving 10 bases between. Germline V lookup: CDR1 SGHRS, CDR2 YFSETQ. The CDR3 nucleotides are TGCGCCAGCAGCTCCCGGGACGACTACGAGCAGTACTTC. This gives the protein CASSSRDDYEQYF.

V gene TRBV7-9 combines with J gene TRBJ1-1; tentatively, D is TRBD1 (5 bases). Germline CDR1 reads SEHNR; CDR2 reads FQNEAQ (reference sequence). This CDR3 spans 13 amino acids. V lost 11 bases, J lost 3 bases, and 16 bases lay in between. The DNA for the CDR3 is TGTGCCGGGGCCGGGGCTAGGGACACTGAAGCTTTCTTT. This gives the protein CAGAGARDTEAFF.

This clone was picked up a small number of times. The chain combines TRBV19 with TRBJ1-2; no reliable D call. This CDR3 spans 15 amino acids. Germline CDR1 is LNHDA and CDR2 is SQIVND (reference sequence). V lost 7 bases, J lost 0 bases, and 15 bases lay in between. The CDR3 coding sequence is TGTGCCAGTACATCGTGGGCCCTCTCTAACTATGGCTACACCTTC. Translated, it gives CASTSWALSNYGYTF. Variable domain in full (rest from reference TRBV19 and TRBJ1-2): DGGITQSPKYLFRKEGQNVTLSCEQNLNHDAMYWYRQDPGQGLRLIYYSQIVNDFQKGDIAEGYSVSREKKESFPLTVTSAQKNPTAFYLCASTSWALSNYGYTFGSGTRLTVV.

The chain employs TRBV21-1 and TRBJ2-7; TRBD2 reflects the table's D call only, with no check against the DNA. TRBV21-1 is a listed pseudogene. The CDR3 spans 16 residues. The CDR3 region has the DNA TGTGCCAGCAGCCCTACCACGGGACTAGCGACCTACGAGCAGTACTTC. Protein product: CASSPTTGLATYEQYF.

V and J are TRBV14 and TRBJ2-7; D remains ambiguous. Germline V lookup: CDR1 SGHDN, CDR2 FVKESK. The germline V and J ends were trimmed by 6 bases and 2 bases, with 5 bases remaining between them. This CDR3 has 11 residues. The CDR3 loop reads CASSGAYEQYF. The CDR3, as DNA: TGTGCCAGCAGTGGGGCCTACGAGCAGTACTTC.

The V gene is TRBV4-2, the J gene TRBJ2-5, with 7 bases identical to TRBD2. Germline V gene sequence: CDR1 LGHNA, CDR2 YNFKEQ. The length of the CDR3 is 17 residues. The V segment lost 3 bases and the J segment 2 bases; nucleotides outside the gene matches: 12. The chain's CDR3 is CASSQSAGAGRQETQYF. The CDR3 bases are TGTGCCAGCAGCCAGTCGGCCGGAGCGGGAAGGCAAGAGACCCAGTACTTC.

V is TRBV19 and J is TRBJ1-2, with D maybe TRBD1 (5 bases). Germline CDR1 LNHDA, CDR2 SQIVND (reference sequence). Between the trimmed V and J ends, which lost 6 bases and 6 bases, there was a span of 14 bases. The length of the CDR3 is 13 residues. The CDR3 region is CASRNGQNNGYTF. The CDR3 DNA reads TGTGCCAGTAGAAACGGACAAAACAATGGCTACACCTTC.